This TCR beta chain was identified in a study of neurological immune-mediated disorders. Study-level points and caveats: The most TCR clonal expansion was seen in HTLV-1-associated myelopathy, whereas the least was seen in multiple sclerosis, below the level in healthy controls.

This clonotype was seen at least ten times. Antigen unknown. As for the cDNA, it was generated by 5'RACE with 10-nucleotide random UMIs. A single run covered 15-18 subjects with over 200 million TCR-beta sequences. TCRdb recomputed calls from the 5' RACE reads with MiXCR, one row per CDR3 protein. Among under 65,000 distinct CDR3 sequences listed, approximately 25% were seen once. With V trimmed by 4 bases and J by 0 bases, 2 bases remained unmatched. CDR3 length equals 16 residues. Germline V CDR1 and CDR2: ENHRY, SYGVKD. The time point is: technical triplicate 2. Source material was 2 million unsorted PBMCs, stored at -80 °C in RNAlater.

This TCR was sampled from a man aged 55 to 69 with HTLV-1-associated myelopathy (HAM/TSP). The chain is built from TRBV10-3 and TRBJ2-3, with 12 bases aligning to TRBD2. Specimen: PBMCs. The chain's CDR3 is CAISGGTSGSTDTQYF. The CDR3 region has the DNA TGTGCCATCAGTGGGGGGACTAGCGGGAGCACAGATACGCAGTATTTT.